This TCR beta chain was documented in a study of T cell responses to AZD1222 COVID-19 vaccine. This clone appeared a single time. Repertoires were generated with immunoSEQ multiplex PCR, while TCRdb's copy carries only in-frame clones and drops some. The sample has some 110,000 clones; 70% to 90% are singletons. CDR1 and CDR2 from the germline V gene are SGHKS and YYEKEE (reference sequence). V was trimmed by 4 bases and J by 3 bases, leaving 13 bases between them. CDR3 length equals 15 residues. This receptor was obtained from an adult in good health. Here the sequenced sample was peripheral blood, taken on day 0 of AZD1222 vaccination. The rearrangement links TRBV5-5 to TRBJ1-4; D gene unclear. CDR3 in amino acids: CASSQYNRANEKLFF. In nucleotides, the CDR3 is TGTGCCAGCAGCCAGTATAATAGGGCTAATGAAAAACTGTTTTTT. Looking up the rest from reference TRBV5-5 and TRBJ1-4 gives the full variable domain: DAGVTQSPTHLIKTRGQQVTLRCSPISGHKSVSWYQQVLGQGPQFIFQYYEKEERGRGNFPDRFSARQFPNYSSELNVNALLLGDSALYLCASSQYNRANEKLFFGSGTQLSVL.